This T cell receptor beta chain emerged from a study of CD8 T cells in ankylosing spondylitis. Broader study findings: Clones linked to disease, bearing a CD8+ phenotype, were relatively rare in peripheral blood. Some motif variants had been reported before (in reactive arthritis synovial fluid and blood). Matched synovial fluid from ankylosing spondylitis patients was reported to be enriched for disease-linked clones. A TCR beta motif of about eight highly homologous variants appeared characteristic of ankylosing spondylitis blood.

On this clonotype itself: Its target is unknown.

From the 5' RACE reads, TCRdb called clonotypes with MiXCR, one entry per CDR3 protein. The sample has 200,000 to 300,000 distinct CDR3 sequences, approximately 9% seen once. Germline CDR1 SGHTA, CDR2 FQGNSA. V lost 8 bases, J lost 5 bases, and 17 bases lay in between. The CDR3 totals 14 residues. The sample was blood, either unsorted or a sorted T cell fraction (not recorded which). The chain links TRBV7-2 to TRBJ2-3; possibly TRBD1 for D (6 bases). The TCR was taken from a male donor with ankylosing spondylitis or in good health (not recorded which). CDR3 loop: CASGTGPRRDTQYF. As DNA, the CDR3 is TGTGCCAGCGGAACAGGGCCTCGGAGAGATACGCAGTATTTT.